This T cell receptor beta chain emerged from a study of blood T cells in healthy people across ages. Germline V gene data show CDR1 as SGHRS and CDR2 as YFSETQ. The CDR3 loop spans 14 amino acids. Primed by a sample-barcoded 5' primer and a J-beta primer mix, a second PCR proceeded for 7 to 11 cycles. TCRdb reanalysed the 5' RACE reads using MiXCR and keeps one entry per CDR3 protein. The sample lists about 1,600,000 distinct CDR3 sequences, approximately 40% occurring once. This receptor was taken from a woman between 18 and 29 years old in good health. Sample: blood. V gene TRBV5-1 combines with J gene TRBJ2-7; tentatively, D is TRBD2 (5 bases). The DNA end is a closer match to TRBJ2-5, so the J assignment may be wrong. The CDR3 spells CASSSTGFRETQYF. In DNA, the CDR3 is TGCGCCAGCAGCTCGACGGGATTCCGAGAGACCCAGTACTTC.